This entry is about one TCR beta chain. This sample is drawn from a study of blood T cell repertoires in COVID-19. The wider study: COVID-19 samples from acute and convalescent phases originated in the United States, Italy and Spain. The cDNA or gDNA used as material had been derived from T cells, B-cell-depleted T cells, or PBMCs.

Methods used by the authors: How many nucleated cells were present was estimated from reference gene primer amplification. This table comes from immunoSEQ multiplex PCR, and its TCRdb copy is limited to in-frame clones, with some not included. V and J calls and clone size follow that table, whereas D and trimming were derived from the DNA. The sample holds some 110,000 clones; over 70% are singletons and the top ten take around 0.92%. The CDR3 runs 15 residues. Germline trimming cut 1 base from V and 1 base from J; bases unmatched to any gene: 2. CDR1 is SQVTM and CDR2 is ANQGSEA in the germline V gene.

The TCR sequence derives from a human donor with acute or convalescent COVID-19. The donor label of this sample is uncertain. The specimen was peripheral blood. This rearrangement joins TRBV29-1 to TRBJ1-5; 9 bases are shared with TRBD1. CDR3: CSVEVGTGSNQPQHF. CDR3 nucleotide sequence: TGCAGCGTTGAAGTTGGGACAGGGAGCAATCAGCCCCAGCATTTT.